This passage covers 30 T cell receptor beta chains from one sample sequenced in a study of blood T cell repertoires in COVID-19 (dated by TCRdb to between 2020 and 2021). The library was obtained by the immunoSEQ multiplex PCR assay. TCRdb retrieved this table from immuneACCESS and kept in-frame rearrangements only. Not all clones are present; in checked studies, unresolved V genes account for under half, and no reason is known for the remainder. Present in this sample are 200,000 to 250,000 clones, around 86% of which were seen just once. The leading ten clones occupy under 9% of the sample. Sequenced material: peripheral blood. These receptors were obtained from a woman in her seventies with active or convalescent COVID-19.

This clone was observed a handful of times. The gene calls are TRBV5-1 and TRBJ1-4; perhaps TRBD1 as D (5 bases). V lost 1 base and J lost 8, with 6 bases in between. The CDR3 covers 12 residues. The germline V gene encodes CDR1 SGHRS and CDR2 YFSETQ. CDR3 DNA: TGCGCCAGCAGCTTGAGGGGAGAAAAACTGTTTTTT. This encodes CASSLRGEKLFF. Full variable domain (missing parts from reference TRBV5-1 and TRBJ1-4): KAGVTQTPRYLIKTRGQQVTLSCSPISGHRSVSWYQQTPGQGLQFLFEYFSETQRNKGNFPGRFSGRQFSNSRSEMNVSTLELGDSALYLCASSLRGEKLFFGSGTQLSVL.

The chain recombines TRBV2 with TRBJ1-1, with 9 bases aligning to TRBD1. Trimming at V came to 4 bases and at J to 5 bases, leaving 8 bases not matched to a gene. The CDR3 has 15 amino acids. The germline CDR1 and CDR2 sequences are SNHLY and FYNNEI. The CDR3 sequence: CASSGQGVKTTEAFF. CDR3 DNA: TGTGCCAGCAGTGGACAGGGGGTTAAGACGACTGAAGCTTTCTTT.

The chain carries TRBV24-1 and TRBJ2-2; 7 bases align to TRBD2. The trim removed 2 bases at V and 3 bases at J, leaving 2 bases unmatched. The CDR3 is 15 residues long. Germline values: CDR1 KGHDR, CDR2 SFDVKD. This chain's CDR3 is CATSDSGRDTGELFF. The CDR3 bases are TGTGCCACCAGTGATTCAGGGAGGGACACCGGGGAGCTGTTTTTT.

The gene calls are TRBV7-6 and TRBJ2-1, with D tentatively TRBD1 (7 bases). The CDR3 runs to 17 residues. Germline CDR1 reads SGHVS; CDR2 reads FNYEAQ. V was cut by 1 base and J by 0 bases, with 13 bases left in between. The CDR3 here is CASSLGRGPSSYNEQFF. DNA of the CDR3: TGTGCCAGCAGCTTAGGGAGGGGGCCCAGCTCCTACAATGAGCAGTTCTTC. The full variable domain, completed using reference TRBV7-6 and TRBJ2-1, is GAGVSQSPRYKVTKRGQDVALRCDPISGHVSLYWYRQALGQGPEFLTYFNYEAQQDKSGLPNDRFSAERPEGSISTLTIQRTEQRDSAMYRCASSLGRGPSSYNEQFFGPGTRLTVL.

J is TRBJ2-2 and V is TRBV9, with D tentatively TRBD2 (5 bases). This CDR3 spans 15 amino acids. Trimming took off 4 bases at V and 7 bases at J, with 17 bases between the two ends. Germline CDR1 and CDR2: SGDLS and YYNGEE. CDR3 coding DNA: TGTGCCAGCAGCCAGGACTCGGTTAAGGGCGGGGAGCTGTTTTTT. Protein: CASSQDSVKGGELFF.

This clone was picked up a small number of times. This CDR3 reads CASGPFGGEAFF. Written as DNA, the CDR3 is TGTGCCAGTGGACCTTTCGGGGGTGAAGCTTTCTTT. The chain combines TRBV19 with TRBJ1-1; D possibly corresponds to TRBD1 (5 bases). Germline lookup yields CDR1 LNHDA and CDR2 SQIVND (reference sequence). CDR3 length: 12 amino acids. The ends were cut back, 8 bases at V and 7 bases at J, with 14 bases in the middle.

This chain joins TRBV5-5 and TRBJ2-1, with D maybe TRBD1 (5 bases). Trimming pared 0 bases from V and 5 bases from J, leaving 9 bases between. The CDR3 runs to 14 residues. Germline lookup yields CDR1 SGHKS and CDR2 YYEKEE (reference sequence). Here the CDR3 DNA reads TGTGCCAGCAGCTTGGGGCAGGGCCACAATGAGCAGTTCTTC. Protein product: CASSLGQGHNEQFF.

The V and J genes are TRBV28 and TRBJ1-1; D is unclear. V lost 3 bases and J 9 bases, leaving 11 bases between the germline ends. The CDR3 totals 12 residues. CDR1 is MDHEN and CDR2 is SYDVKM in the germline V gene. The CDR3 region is CASSFLSAKAFF. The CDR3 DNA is TGTGCCAGCAGTTTTCTTAGTGCCAAAGCTTTCTTT.

CDR3 in DNA: TGTGCCAGCAGTGAAGCAGGGGACAATCAGCCCCAGCATTTT. Its translation: CASSEAGDNQPQHF. The chain combines TRBV6-1 with TRBJ1-5; possible D gene TRBD1, 5 bases. This CDR3 is built from 14 residues. Germline V gene lookup returns CDR1 MNHNS and CDR2 SASEGT. V lost 0 bases, J lost 3 bases, and 6 bases lay in between.

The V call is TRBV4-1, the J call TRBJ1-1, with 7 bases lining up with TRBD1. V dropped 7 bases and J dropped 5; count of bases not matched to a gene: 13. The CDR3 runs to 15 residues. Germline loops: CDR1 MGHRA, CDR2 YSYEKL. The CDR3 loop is CASTPLGQVETEAFF. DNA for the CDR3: TGCGCCAGCACTCCACTCGGACAGGTGGAAACTGAAGCTTTCTTT.

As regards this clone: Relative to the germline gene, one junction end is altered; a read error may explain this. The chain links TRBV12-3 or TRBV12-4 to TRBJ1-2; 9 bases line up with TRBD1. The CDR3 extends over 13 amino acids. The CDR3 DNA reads TGTGCCAGCAGGGGACGACAGGGGGGCCGTCTCGCCTTC. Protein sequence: CASRGRQGGRLAF.

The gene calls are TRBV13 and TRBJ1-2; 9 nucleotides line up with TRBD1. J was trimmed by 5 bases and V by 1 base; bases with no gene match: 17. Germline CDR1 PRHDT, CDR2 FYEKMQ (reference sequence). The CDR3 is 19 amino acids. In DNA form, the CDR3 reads TGTGCCAGCAGCTTAGAATCATCACCGGGACAGGGCCTCAAGTATGGCTACACCTTC. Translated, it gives CASSLESSPGQGLKYGYTF.

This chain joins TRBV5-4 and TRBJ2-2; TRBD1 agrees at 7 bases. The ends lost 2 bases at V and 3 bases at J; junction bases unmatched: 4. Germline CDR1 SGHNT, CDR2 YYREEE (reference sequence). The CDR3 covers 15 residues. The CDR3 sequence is CASSFSGQYTGELFF. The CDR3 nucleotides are TGTGCCAGCAGCTTCTCGGGACAGTACACCGGGGAGCTGTTTTTT.

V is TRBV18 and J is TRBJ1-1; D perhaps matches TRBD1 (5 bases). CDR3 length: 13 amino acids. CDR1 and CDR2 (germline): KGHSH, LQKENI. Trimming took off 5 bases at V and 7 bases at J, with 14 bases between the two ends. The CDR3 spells CASSSQGNGEAFF. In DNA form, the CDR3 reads TGTGCCAGCTCAAGTCAGGGAAACGGTGAAGCTTTCTTT.

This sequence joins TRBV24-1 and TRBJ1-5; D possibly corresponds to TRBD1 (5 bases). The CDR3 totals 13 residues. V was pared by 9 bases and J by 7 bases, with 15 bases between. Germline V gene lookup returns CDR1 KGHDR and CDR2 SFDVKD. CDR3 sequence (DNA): TGTGCCACCGGAGGGACCTTGGGGCAGCCCCAGCATTTT. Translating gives CATGGTLGQPQHF.

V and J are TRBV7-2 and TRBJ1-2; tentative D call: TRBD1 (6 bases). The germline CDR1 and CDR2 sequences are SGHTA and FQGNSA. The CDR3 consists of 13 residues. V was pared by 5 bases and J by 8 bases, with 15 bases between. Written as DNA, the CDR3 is TGTGCCAGCAGCCCGAACAGGGAACCCGGCTACACCTTC. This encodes CASSPNREPGYTF. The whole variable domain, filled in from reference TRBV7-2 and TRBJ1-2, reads GAGVSQSPSNKVTEKGKDVELRCDPISGHTALYWYRQSLGQGLEFLIYFQGNSAPDKSGLPSDRFSAERTGGSVSTLTIQRTQQEDSAVYLCASSPNREPGYTFGSGTRLTVV.

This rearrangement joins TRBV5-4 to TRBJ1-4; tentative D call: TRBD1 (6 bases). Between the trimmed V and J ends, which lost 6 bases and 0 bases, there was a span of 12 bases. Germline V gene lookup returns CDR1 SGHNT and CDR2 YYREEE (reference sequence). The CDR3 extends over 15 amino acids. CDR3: CASKRGTTTNEKLFF. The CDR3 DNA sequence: TGTGCCAGCAAGAGGGGGACTACAACTAATGAAAAACTGTTTTTT.

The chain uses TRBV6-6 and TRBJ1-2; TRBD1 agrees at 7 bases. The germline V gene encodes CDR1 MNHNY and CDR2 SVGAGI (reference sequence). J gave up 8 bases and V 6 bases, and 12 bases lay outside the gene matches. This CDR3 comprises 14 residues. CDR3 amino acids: CASSLPGQEVGYTF. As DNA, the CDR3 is TGTGCCAGCAGCCTCCCCGGACAGGAGGTGGGCTACACCTTC.

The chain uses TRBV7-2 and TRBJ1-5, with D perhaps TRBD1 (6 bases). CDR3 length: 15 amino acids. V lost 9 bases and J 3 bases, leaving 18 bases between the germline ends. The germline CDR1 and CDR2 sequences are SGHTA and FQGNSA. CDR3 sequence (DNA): TGTGCCAGTCAACTAGGGGGTTCTATCAATCAGCCCCAGCATTTT. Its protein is CASQLGGSINQPQHF.

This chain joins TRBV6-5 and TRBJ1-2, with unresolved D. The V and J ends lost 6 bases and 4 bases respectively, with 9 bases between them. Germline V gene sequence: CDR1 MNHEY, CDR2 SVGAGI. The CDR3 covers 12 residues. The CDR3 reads CASRTQLYGYTF. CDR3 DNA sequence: TGTGCCAGCAGAACACAGCTCTATGGCTACACCTTC.

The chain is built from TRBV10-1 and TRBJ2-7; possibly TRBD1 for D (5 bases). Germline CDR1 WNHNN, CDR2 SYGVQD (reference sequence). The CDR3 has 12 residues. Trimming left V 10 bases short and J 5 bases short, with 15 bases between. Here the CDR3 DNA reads TGCGCCAATATAAGGGGTACCGACGAGCAGTACTTC. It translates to CANIRGTDEQYF.

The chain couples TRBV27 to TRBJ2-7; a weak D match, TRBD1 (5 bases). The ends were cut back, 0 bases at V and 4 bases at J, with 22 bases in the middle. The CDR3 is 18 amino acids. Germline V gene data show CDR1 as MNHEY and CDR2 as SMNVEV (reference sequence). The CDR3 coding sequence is TGTGCCAGCAGTTTATCTAAATCGCTGTCAGGGATTGCTTACGAGCAGTACTTC. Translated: CASSLSKSLSGIAYEQYF.

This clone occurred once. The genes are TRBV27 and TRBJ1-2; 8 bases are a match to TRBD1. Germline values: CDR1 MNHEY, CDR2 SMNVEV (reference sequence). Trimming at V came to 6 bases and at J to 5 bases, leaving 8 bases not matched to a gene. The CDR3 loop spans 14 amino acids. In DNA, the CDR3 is TGTGCCAGCAGCCAAGACAGGGGTTTATATGGCTACACCTTC. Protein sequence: CASSQDRGLYGYTF.

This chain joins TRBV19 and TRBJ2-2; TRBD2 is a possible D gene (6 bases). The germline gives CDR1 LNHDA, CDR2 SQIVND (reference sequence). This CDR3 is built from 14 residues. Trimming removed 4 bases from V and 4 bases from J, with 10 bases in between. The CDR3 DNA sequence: TGTGCCAGTAGTAAATTGGAGGGCACCGGGGAGCTGTTTTTT. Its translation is CASSKLEGTGELFF.

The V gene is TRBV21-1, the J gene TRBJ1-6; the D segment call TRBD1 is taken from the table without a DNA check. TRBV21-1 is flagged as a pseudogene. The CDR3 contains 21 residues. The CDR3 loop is CASSKWCMGSGPGTENSPLHF. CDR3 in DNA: TGTGCCAGCAGCAAATGGTGTATGGGTTCGGGCCCCGGGACAGAAAATTCACCCCTCCACTTT.

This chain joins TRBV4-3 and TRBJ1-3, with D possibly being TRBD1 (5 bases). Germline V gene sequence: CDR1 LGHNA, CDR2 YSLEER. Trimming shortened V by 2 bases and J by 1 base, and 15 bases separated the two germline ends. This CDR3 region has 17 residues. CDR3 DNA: TGCGCCAGCAGCCAATATCTCGGGAGGGGTTCTGGAAACACCATATATTTT. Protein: CASSQYLGRGSGNTIYF.

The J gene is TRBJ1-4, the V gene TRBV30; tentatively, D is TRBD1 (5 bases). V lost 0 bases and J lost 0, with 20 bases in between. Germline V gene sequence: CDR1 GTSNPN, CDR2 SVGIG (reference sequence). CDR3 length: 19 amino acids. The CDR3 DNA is TGTGCCTGGAGTGTAACAGGCAGCGGGAGAAACGCAACTAATGAAAAACTGTTTTTT. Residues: CAWSVTGSGRNATNEKLFF.

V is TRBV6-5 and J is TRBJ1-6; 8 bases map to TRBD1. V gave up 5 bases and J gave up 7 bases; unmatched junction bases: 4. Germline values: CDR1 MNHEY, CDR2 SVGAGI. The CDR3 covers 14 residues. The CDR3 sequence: CASSLDRGNSPLHF. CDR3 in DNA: TGTGCCAGCAGTCTCGACAGGGGAAATTCACCCCTCCACTTT.

The CDR3 reads CASSLALGGGPEAFF. CDR3 bases: TGTGCCAGCAGCTTAGCTCTCGGGGGGGGCCCTGAAGCTTTCTTT. This chain connects TRBV7-2 to TRBJ1-1, with D possibly TRBD1 on 6 matching bases. Germline V gene lookup returns CDR1 SGHTA and CDR2 FQGNSA. Trimming shortened V by 0 bases and J by 6 bases, and 14 bases separated the two germline ends. The CDR3 has 15 amino acids.

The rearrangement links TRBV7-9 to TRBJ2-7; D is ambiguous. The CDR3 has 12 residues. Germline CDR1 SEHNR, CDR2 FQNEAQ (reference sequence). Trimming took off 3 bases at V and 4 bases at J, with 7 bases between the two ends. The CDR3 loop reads CASSFWPYEQYF. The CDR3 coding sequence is TGTGCCAGCAGCTTTTGGCCATACGAGCAGTACTTC.